The clone carrying this T cell receptor (beta chain) was found a few times. The data belong to a study of cytomegalovirus exposure and HLA in healthy donors. The study ran its PCR with 60 Vbeta and 13 Jbeta primers. This table comes from immunoSEQ multiplex PCR, and its TCRdb copy is limited to in-frame clones, with some not included. The repertoire holds a few hundred thousand clones, with 60% to 80% as singletons. Specimen: PBMCs. This TCR was sampled from a woman aged 25 to 39 in good health and CMV-seronegative.

The CDR3 loop is CASSLEGGGTEAFF. Here the CDR3 DNA reads TGCGCCAGCAGCTTGGAGGGAGGTGGCACTGAAGCTTTCTTT. This chain uses TRBV5-1 with TRBJ1-1; D unclear. The V end was cut by 0 bases, the J end by 4 bases, with 10 bases between. The CDR3 is made up of 14 amino acids. Germline assignment: CDR1 SGHRS and CDR2 YFSETQ.